The sequence of this TCR beta chain was determined in a study of blood T cell repertoires in COVID-19. Looking at the study overall: The United States, Italy and Spain were the sources of the acute and convalescent COVID-19 samples.

Measured with immunoSEQ multiplex PCR; TCRdb has only the in-frame clones, and not every one. The sample lists about 530,000 clones, around 90% occurring once. The V end lost 3 bases, the J end lost 0 bases, and 11 bases lay between the germline ends. Per the germline V gene, CDR1 is DFQATT and CDR2 is SNEGSKA (reference sequence). CDR3 length: 14 amino acids. The clonotype was recovered from a woman in her 50s with COVID-19, enrolled during active disease. Input material: peripheral blood. This chain uses TRBV20-1 with TRBJ1-1; possibly TRBD1 for D (6 bases). This CDR3 is CSASRGGLNTEAFF. In nucleotides, the CDR3 is TGCAGTGCTAGTAGGGGGGGTCTGAACACTGAAGCTTTCTTT.